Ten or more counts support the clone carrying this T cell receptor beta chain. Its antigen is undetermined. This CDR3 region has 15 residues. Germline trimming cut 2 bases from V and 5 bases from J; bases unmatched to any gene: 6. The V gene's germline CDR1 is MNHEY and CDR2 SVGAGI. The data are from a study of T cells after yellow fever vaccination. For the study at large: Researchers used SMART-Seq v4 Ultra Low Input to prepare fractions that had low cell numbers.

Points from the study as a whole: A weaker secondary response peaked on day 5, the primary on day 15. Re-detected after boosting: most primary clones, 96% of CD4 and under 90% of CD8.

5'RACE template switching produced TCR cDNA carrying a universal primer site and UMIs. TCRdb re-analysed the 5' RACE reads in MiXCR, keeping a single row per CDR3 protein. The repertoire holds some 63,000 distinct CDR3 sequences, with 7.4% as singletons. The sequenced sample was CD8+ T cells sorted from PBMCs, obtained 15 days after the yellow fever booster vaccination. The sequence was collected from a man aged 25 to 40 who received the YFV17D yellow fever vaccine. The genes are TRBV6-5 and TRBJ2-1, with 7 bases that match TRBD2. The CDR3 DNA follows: TGTGCCAGCAGTTACGTAGGACTAGACCACAATGAGCAGTTCTTC. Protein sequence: CASSYVGLDHNEQFF.